The source of this T cell receptor beta chain is a study of shared clonotypes between healthy human individuals. Across the whole study: The donor pool was made up of a couple of women and three men aged 18 to 49.

The table came from immunoSEQ multiplex PCR; TCRdb's copy has only in-frame clones and leaves some out. The repertoire holds roughly 510,000 clones, with about 75% as singletons. HIV-negative, healthy adults without recent acute infections or vaccinations were the donors. Caucasian adults living in Nashville, Tennessee, provided all samples. The TCR was taken from a woman in her 40s in good health. Some clones in this sample may be carry-over from other donors' samples. Sequencing input: PBMCs.

DNA for the CDR3: TGTGCCAGCAGCTCACCCCGGGACAGGGTGGAGACCCAGTACTTC. Its translation is CASSSPRDRVETQYF. This chain joins TRBV5-5 and TRBJ2-5; TRBD1 matches at 9 bases. Germline CDR1 and CDR2: SGHKS and YYEKEE (reference sequence). The V gene end was trimmed by 3 bases and the J gene end by 5 bases; junction bases not matched to a gene: 8. The CDR3 covers 15 residues.